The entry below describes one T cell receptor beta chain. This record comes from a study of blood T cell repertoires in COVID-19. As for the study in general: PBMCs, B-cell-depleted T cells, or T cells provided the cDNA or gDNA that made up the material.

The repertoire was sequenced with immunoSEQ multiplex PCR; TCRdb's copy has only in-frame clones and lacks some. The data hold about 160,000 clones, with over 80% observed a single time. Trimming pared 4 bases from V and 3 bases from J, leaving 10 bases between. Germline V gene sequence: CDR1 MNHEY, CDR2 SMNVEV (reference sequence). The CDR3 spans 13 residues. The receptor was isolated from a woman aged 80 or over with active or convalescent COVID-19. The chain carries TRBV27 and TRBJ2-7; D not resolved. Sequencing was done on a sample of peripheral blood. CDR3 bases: TGTGCCAGCAGTTCGCCACTCTTCTACGAGCAGTACTTC. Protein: CASSSPLFYEQYF.